One and the same sample provided the 21 T cell receptor beta chains below, sequenced in a study of blood T cells in healthy people across ages. Then a second PCR, running about 6 to 12 cycles, was carried out with a sample-barcoded 5' primer and a J-beta primer mix. TCRdb analysed the 5' RACE reads with MiXCR anew, one entry per CDR3 protein. The data show about 730,000 distinct CDR3 sequences, roughly 44% seen once. The sequenced sample was blood. The receptors here all came from a woman aged 55-69 years in good health.

This clonotype was seen only once. The V call is TRBV6-6, the J call TRBJ2-3; D ambiguous. V gave up 5 bases and J gave up 6 bases, with 15 bases separating them. Germline values: CDR1 MNHNY, CDR2 SVGAGI (reference sequence). The CDR3 has 14 residues. The CDR3, as DNA: TGTGCCAGCAGTATTTCTGCTGTCGGGGATACGCAGTATTTT. It encodes CASSISAVGDTQYF.

Ten or more counts support this clonotype. The gene calls are TRBV20-1 and TRBJ2-1, with D uncertain. Trimming stripped 2 bases from V and 4 bases from J, with 3 bases between. This CDR3 has 11 amino acids. CDR1 DFQATT and CDR2 SNEGSKA come from the germline V gene (reference sequence). The chain's CDR3 is CSARQYNEQFF. The CDR3, as DNA: TGCAGTGCTAGACAGTACAATGAGCAGTTCTTC.

This clonotype was seen only once. The rearrangement links TRBV7-9 to TRBJ1-2; the D gene is possibly TRBD1 (6 bases). The V and J ends lost 4 bases and 7 bases respectively, with 10 bases between them. This CDR3 has 12 amino acids. The V gene's germline CDR1 is SEHNR and CDR2 FQNEAQ (reference sequence). DNA for the CDR3: TGTGCCAGCAGCTCACAGGGTAGTGGCTACACCTTC. Translation: CASSSQGSGYTF.

The V and J genes are TRBV4-1 and TRBJ2-5, with a possible D match to TRBD1 (6 bases). The assigned J gene may be wrong: the sequence end matches TRBJ2-7 better. CDR1 is MGHRA, CDR2 YSYEKL, per germline. The CDR3 has 14 amino acids. Here the CDR3 DNA reads TGCGCCAGCAGCCAAGGGGACATCCTAAACGAGCAGTACTTC. This codes for CASSQGDILNEQYF.

This clonotype came up a few times. The V call is TRBV20-1, the J call TRBJ2-5, with TRBD2 as a possible D gene (7 bases). V dropped 2 bases and J dropped 11 bases, with 27 bases sitting between them. Germline V CDR1 and CDR2: DFQATT, SNEGSKA (reference sequence). This CDR3 contains 16 residues. This chain's CDR3 is CSARPITRGPYNEQYF. CDR3 nucleotide sequence: TGCAGTGCTAGACCAATAACGCGGGGGCCTTACAATGAGCAGTACTTC.

This clonotype was observed a handful of times. The chain has TRBV9 and TRBJ2-1, with D possibly matching TRBD1 (5 bases). The germline gives CDR1 SGDLS, CDR2 YYNGEE. The CDR3 is 14 residues long. V gave up 0 bases and J gave up 10 bases, with 14 bases separating them. CDR3 DNA: TGTGCCAGCAGCGTAGGACAGTCTACCTACGAGCAGTTCTTC. This translates into CASSVGQSTYEQFF. The full variable domain, with the rest looked up from reference TRBV9 and TRBJ2-1, is DSGVTQTPKHLITATGQRVTLRCSPRSGDLSVYWYQQSLDQGLQFLIQYYNGEERAKGNILERFSAQQFPDLHSELNLSSLELGDSALYFCASSVGQSTYEQFFGPGTRLTVL.

The genes are TRBV5-1 and TRBJ2-3; no reliable D call. Trimming left V 4 bases short and J 9 bases short, with 12 bases between. The germline CDR1 and CDR2 sequences are SGHRS and YFSETQ. CDR3 size: 12 residues. CDR3 protein: CASSPPSPTQYF. The CDR3 nucleotides read TGCGCCAGCAGCCCTCCCTCCCCCACGCAGTATTTT.

This clonotype has only a few counts. This sequence joins TRBV7-3 and TRBJ2-5; 13 positions agree with TRBD2. CDR1 and CDR2 from the germline V gene are SGHTA and FQGTGA. CDR3 size: 16 residues. V gave up 5 bases and J gave up 11 bases; unmatched junction bases: 14. The CDR3 is CASSVTSGGNYNEQYF. CDR3 DNA sequence: TGTGCCAGCAGCGTGACTAGCGGGGGGAACTACAATGAGCAGTACTTC. Supplemented by reference TRBV7-3 and TRBJ2-5, the full variable domain reads GAGVSQTPSNKVTEKGKYVELRCDPISGHTALYWYRQSLGQGPEFLIYFQGTGAADDSGLPNDRFFAVRPEGSVSTLKIQRTERGDSAVYLCASSVTSGGNYNEQYFGPGTRLLVL.

This clonotype came up many times. This chain links TRBV4-1 with TRBJ1-2; tentatively, D is TRBD1 (6 bases). Looked up from germline, CDR1 is MGHRA and CDR2 is YSYEKL. Trimming removed 1 base at V and 4 bases at J, with 13 bases between. CDR3 length: 15 amino acids. The CDR3 nucleotides read TGCGCCAGCAGCCAAGGACAGGTTGAGGTCTATGGCTACACCTTC. Its translation is CASSQGQVEVYGYTF.

Many counts were recorded for this clonotype. The V gene is TRBV29-1, the J gene TRBJ2-7; 8 nucleotides agree with TRBD1. The germline CDR1 and CDR2 sequences are SQVTM and ANQGSEA. CDR3 length: 13 residues. V was pared by 6 bases and J by 5 bases, with 9 bases of the junction left unmatched. In nucleotides, the CDR3 is TGCAGCGTGACCAGGGGGCGCCAGGACGAGCAGTACTTC. This translates into CSVTRGRQDEQYF.

Here the CDR3 reads CASSWTGGDNQPQHF. The CDR3 DNA reads TGTGCCAGCAGCTGGACAGGGGGTGACAATCAGCCCCAGCATTTT. V gene TRBV4-2 combines with J gene TRBJ1-5; 10 bases line up with TRBD1. With 5 bases clipped from V and 3 bases from J, the junction kept 4 bases outside the gene matches. This CDR3 region has 15 residues. Germline V gene lookup returns CDR1 LGHNA and CDR2 YNFKEQ.

The chain has TRBV27 and TRBJ2-6; 9 bases map to TRBD1. The V segment lost 6 bases and the J segment 0 bases; nucleotides outside the gene matches: 6. This CDR3 comprises 17 residues. The germline CDR1 and CDR2 sequences are MNHEY and SMNVEV (reference sequence). In DNA, the CDR3 is TGTGCCAGCAGACAGACAGGGGGAGACTCTGGGGCCAACGTCCTGACTTTC. Its translation is CASRQTGGDSGANVLTF.

This clonotype was seen a single time. The chain joins TRBV20-1 to TRBJ1-5, with D hard to call. CDR1 DFQATT and CDR2 SNEGSKA come from the germline V gene (reference sequence). This CDR3 is 13 amino acids long. V was clipped by 1 base and J by 6 bases, with 10 bases between them. The CDR3 reads CSARVPGSQPQHF. CDR3 nucleotide sequence: TGCAGTGCTAGAGTGCCGGGGAGTCAGCCCCAGCATTTT.

Regarding this clonotype: Compared with germline, one end of the junction differs, possibly owing to a read error. Here the CDR3 DNA reads TGTGCCGGCAGCTTAGCTGGGGGCGCTAAAAACATTCAGTACTTC. Encoded protein: CAGSLAGGAKNIQYF. The rearrangement uses TRBV7-2 and TRBJ2-4, with D possibly matching TRBD1 (6 bases). The CDR3 covers 15 residues. CDR1 and CDR2 from the germline V gene are SGHTA and FQGNSA.

This clonotype was seen more than once but under ten times. V gene TRBV20-1 combines with J gene TRBJ2-7; 11 nucleotides align to TRBD1. From germline, CDR1 is DFQATT and CDR2 SNEGSKA (reference sequence). V shed 5 bases, J shed 1 base, and the junction held 4 bases outside the gene matches. CDR3 size: 14 residues. The CDR3 sequence: CSAPGQGASYEQYF. CDR3 bases: TGCAGTGCTCCCGGACAGGGGGCTTCCTACGAGCAGTACTTC.

V gene TRBV7-2 combines with J gene TRBJ2-2; D not certain. CDR1 and CDR2 from the germline V gene are SGHTA and FQGNSA. CDR3 length equals 17 residues. V lost 5 bases, J lost 0 bases, and 16 bases lay in between. CDR3 DNA: TGTGCCAGCAGCGCTCCGACGATGCAGGCGAACACCGGGGAGCTGTTTTTT. Translating it yields CASSAPTMQANTGELFF.

The chain employs TRBV20-1 and TRBJ1-2; D remains ambiguous. CDR1 DFQATT and CDR2 SNEGSKA come from the germline V gene (reference sequence). This CDR3 has 12 residues. Trimming left V 0 bases short and J 7 bases short, with 9 bases between. The CDR3 loop reads CSARERSGGYTF. The CDR3 DNA is TGCAGTGCTAGAGAGAGAAGCGGTGGCTACACCTTC.

This clonotype was recorded at least ten times. The chain joins TRBV4-3 to TRBJ2-1; no definite D call. Germline loops: CDR1 LGHNA, CDR2 YSLEER. This CDR3 has 17 residues. Trimming removed 4 bases at V and 0 bases at J, with 16 bases between. CDR3 DNA sequence: TGCGCCAGCAGCCCTTCGGTGGGGATTAGCTCCTACAATGAGCAGTTCTTC. Amino acids: CASSPSVGISSYNEQFF.

A single count supports this clonotype. The rearrangement uses TRBV3-1 and TRBJ1-2; no clear D gene. This CDR3 is built from 13 residues. Germline V CDR1 and CDR2: LGHDT, YNNKEL (reference sequence). Trimming shortened V by 5 bases and J by 4 bases, and 11 bases separated the two germline ends. This CDR3 reads CASSTEAPYGYTF. The CDR3 DNA reads as TGTGCCAGCAGCACAGAGGCACCCTATGGCTACACCTTC.

The rearrangement links TRBV15 to TRBJ2-1; 7 nucleotides align to TRBD1. Trimming cost V 0 bases and J 9 bases; bases outside gene matches: 8. Looked up from germline, CDR1 is LNHNV and CDR2 is YYDKDF (reference sequence). This CDR3 has 15 residues. The chain's CDR3 is CATSRDDRAASEQFF. The CDR3 nucleotides read TGTGCCACCAGCAGAGACGACAGGGCGGCGAGTGAGCAGTTCTTC.

The chain joins TRBV12-5 to TRBJ1-1; D is unresolved. The CDR3 covers 11 residues. CDR1 LGHNT and CDR2 FRNRAP come from the germline V gene. Trimming shortened V by 3 bases and J by 8 bases, and 7 bases separated the two germline ends. The CDR3 loop is CASGFQQEAFF. CDR3 coding DNA: TGTGCTAGTGGTTTTCAACAAGAAGCTTTCTTT.